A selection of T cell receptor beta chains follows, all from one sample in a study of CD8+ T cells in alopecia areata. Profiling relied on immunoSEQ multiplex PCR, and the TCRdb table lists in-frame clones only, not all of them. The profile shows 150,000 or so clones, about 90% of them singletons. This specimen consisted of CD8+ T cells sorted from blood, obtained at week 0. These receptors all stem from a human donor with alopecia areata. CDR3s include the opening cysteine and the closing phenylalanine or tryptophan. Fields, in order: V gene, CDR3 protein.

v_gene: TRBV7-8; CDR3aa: CASSAESYMDYEQYF
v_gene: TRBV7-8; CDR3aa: CASSWGDYWNTEAFF
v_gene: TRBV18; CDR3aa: CASSPEPNYEQYF
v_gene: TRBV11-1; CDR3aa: CASSLGSVRETQYF
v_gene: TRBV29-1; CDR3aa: CSVQLRGDPLRNTEAFF
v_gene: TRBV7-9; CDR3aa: CASSLADRGEQYF
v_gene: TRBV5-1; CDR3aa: CASSYRDGSYEQYF
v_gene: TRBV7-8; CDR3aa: CASSLNAGTSVNIQYF
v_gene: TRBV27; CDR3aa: CASGGSGQLYNEQFF
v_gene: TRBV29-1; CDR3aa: CSVSLGEYYGYTF
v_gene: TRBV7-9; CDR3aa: CASTPGAQNEQFF
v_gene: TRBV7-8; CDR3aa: CASSYFEGGHEQFF
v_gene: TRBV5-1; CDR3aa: CASSGGTSGGADTQYF
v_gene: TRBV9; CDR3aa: CASSKLRGDSYEQYF
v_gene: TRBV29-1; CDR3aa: CSVEPPGLQYNEQFF
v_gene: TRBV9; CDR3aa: CASSPGLAEQETQYF
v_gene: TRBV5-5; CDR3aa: CASSLQGSYEQYF